The 12 T cell receptor beta chains presented below share a single source sample, sequenced in a study of vaccination and CD4 T cells after COVID-19. Their recognized antigens are unknown. Treatment specified: roughly 11-day PBMC culture with coronavirus spike peptide pools or control peptides (ViraFEST assay). The Oncomine TCR Beta short-read assay was what sequenced the DNA obtained from cultured CD4+ T cells. MiXCR, run by TCRdb on the PCR reads, gives a single entry per CDR3 protein. Here the sample spans more than 12,000 distinct CDR3 sequences, approximately 55% being singletons. Sequencing was performed on CD4+ T cells from blood, cultured in vitro, taken before SARS-CoV-2 vaccination. The receptors derive from a human donor who had recovered from COVID-19.

The genes are TRBV20-1 and TRBJ2-2, with 8 bases lining up with TRBD2. The CDR3 runs to 14 residues. With V trimmed by 5 bases and J by 2 bases, 4 bases remained unmatched. Germline loops: CDR1 DFQATT, CDR2 SNEGSKA (reference sequence). This CDR3 reads CSAVAGSNTGELFF. The CDR3 coding sequence is TGCAGTGCTGTAGCGGGAAGTAACACCGGGGAGCTGTTTTTT.

This clonotype was found a few times. The chain carries TRBV19 and TRBJ1-2; TRBD1 aligns across 7 bases. The CDR3 is 14 amino acids. Trimming took 3 bases from V and 4 from J; bases not matched to a gene: 5. Per the germline V gene, CDR1 is LNHDA and CDR2 is SQIVND (reference sequence). The CDR3 protein is CASSIDRDVYGYTF. CDR3 coding DNA: TGTGCCAGTAGTATCGACAGGGACGTCTATGGCTACACCTTC. Supplemented by reference TRBV19 and TRBJ1-2, the full variable domain reads DGGITQSPKYLFRKEGQNVTLSCEQNLNHDAMYWYRQDPGQGLRLIYYSQIVNDFQKGDIAEGYSVSREKKESFPLTVTSAQKNPTAFYLCASSIDRDVYGYTFGSGTRLTVV.

The V and J genes are TRBV15 and TRBJ2-2; 12 bases are shared with TRBD2. The CDR3 contains 16 residues. V dropped 5 bases and J dropped 7; count of bases not matched to a gene: 8. CDR1 is LNHNV, CDR2 YYDKDF, per germline (reference sequence). CDR3 protein: CATSGGTSGYIGELFF. CDR3 bases: TGTGCCACCAGCGGAGGGACTAGCGGGTATATCGGGGAGCTGTTTTTT.

This clonotype turned up a few times. The chain carries TRBV19 and TRBJ2-7, with TRBD1 matching 11 bases. The germline V gene encodes CDR1 LNHDA and CDR2 SQIVND (reference sequence). V was clipped by 3 bases and J by 4 bases; unmatched bases: 8. The CDR3 sequence is 16 residues long. The CDR3 nucleotides are TGTGCCAGTAGTATTGGGACAGGGGGTAGTAAATACGAGCAGTACTTC. Amino acids: CASSIGTGGSKYEQYF.

This clonotype turned up a few times. The chain carries TRBV27 and TRBJ2-2; 8 bases agree with TRBD2. Trimming took 5 bases from V and 4 from J; bases not matched to a gene: 6. This CDR3 spans 15 amino acids. Germline lookup yields CDR1 MNHEY and CDR2 SMNVEV (reference sequence). CDR3 loop: CASSLGAGGTGELFF. The CDR3 coding sequence is TGTGCCAGCAGTCTGGGGGCGGGGGGCACCGGGGAGCTGTTTTTT.

V usage is TRBV19 and J usage is TRBJ2-2, with D uncertain. V lost 4 bases, J lost 1 base, and 10 bases lay in between. Germline-derived CDR1 and CDR2 are LNHDA and SQIVND (reference sequence). CDR3 length equals 15 residues. The CDR3 nucleotides are TGTGCCAGTAGTACCAATACAATGAACACCGGGGAGCTGTTTTTT. Translating gives CASSTNTMNTGELFF.

The CDR3 DNA reads TGTGCCAGCAGTCGTGGACTGGTCTACGAGCAGTACTTC. It specifies CASSRGLVYEQYF. The rearrangement joins TRBV2 to TRBJ2-7; possible D gene TRBD2, 5 bases. This CDR3 comprises 13 residues. Germline V gene lookup returns CDR1 SNHLY and CDR2 FYNNEI. V lost 5 bases and J 3 bases, leaving 11 bases between the germline ends.

The chain links TRBV19 to TRBJ1-1; 7 nucleotides align to TRBD1. The CDR3 totals 15 residues. Germline V lookup: CDR1 LNHDA, CDR2 SQIVND (reference sequence). The V and J ends lost 5 bases and 0 bases, in that order; junction bases with no gene match: 6. The CDR3 coding sequence is TGTGCCAGTAGTCCGAGGGACAGAATGAACACTGAAGCTTTCTTT. Translation gives CASSPRDRMNTEAFF.

The chain joins TRBV7-9 to TRBJ2-7, with 7 bases lining up with TRBD1. Germline V gene sequence: CDR1 SEHNR, CDR2 FQNEAQ (reference sequence). The CDR3 is 13 amino acids. V lost 5 bases and J lost 5; bases outside the gene matches: 6. CDR3 sequence: CASSRDSRDEQYF. The CDR3 nucleotides read TGTGCCAGCAGCAGGGACAGTAGGGACGAGCAGTACTTC.

This clonotype was observed once. The chain carries TRBV15 and TRBJ1-4; 10 bases are a match to TRBD1. The CDR3 has 15 residues. Germline loops: CDR1 LNHNV, CDR2 YYDKDF (reference sequence). V was pared by 0 bases and J by 8 bases, with 3 bases of the junction left unmatched. In DNA, the CDR3 is TGTGCCACCAGCAGAGACGGGACAGGGGTAGAAAAACTGTTTTTT. Translation: CATSRDGTGVEKLFF.

This clonotype was counted a few times. The CDR3 region has the DNA TGTGCCAGCAGCTCCCTCGGGAATCCAGGTACTGAAGCTTTCTTT. It is translated as CASSSLGNPGTEAFF. The rearrangement joins TRBV7-9 to TRBJ1-1; D is undetermined. The germline CDR1 and CDR2 sequences are SEHNR and FQNEAQ (reference sequence). The CDR3 contains 15 residues. Trimming stripped 4 bases from V and 5 bases from J, with 17 bases between.

This chain uses TRBV24-1 with TRBJ2-3; 9 nucleotides agree with TRBD1. The germline V gene has CDR1 KGHDR and CDR2 SFDVKD. The CDR3 totals 16 residues. With V trimmed by 2 bases and J by 5 bases, 7 bases remained unmatched. The CDR3, as DNA: TGTGCCACCAGTGATTCGGGACAGGGAGTTAAAGATACGCAGTATTTT. Translating gives CATSDSGQGVKDTQYF.